This T cell receptor beta chain was identified during a study of early T cells in non-severe SARS-CoV-2 infection. TCRdb reprocessed the 5' RACE reads via MiXCR and lists one record per CDR3 protein. Of some 87,000 distinct CDR3 sequences listed, approximately 14% were seen once; the top ten hold roughly 1.4%. Study-level points and caveats: Reliance on VDJdb matching favored anti-spike CD8 responses; private and CD4 specificities were missed.

The CDR3 contains 15 residues. The V gene end was trimmed by 2 bases and the J gene end by 8 bases; junction bases not matched to a gene: 7. The germline V gene encodes CDR1 SGHDT and CDR2 YYEEEE. This clonotype showed up just a few times. Its antigen is unknown. This clonotype originated in an adult who was a healthcare worker with PCR-confirmed SARS-CoV-2 infection or an uninfected control (not recorded which). Sequenced input: whole blood. The V and J genes are TRBV5-6 and TRBJ1-4; TRBD1 matches at 9 bases. CDR3 loop: CASSLMETGGEKLFF. The DNA for the CDR3 is TGTGCCAGCAGCTTAATGGAGACAGGGGGAGAAAAACTGTTTTTT.